This TCR beta chain was recorded in a study of early stage breast cancer tumors. General study points: Compared with adjacent normal breast tissue, tumors showed 2 to 2.5-fold greater T cell density and higher clonality. Commonly generated sequences made up most enriched TCRB sequences shared between patients.

Each sample had two DNA replicates, about 0.47 ug blood or roughly 1.4 ug tissue. Generated by immunoSEQ multiplex PCR, the TCRdb table keeps only in-frame clones and is missing some. Here the sample spans 12,000 to 15,000 clones, approximately 84% being singletons. As to this clone: The target antigen is unknown.

With 8 bases removed from V and 6 bases from J, the gap between germline ends came to 23 bases. The CDR3 consists of 16 residues. Germline loops: CDR1 WSHSY, CDR2 SAAADI. This normal breast sample came from a site roughly 2-4 cm away from the tumor. The gene calls are TRBV10-2 and TRBJ1-5, with D possibly matching TRBD1 (6 bases). The clonotype originates from a person aged 30-39 years with breast cancer. The sequenced material came from normal breast tissue next to the tumor. As DNA, the CDR3 is TGCGCCAGCCGCCCCATCGCAGACAGGATGGGTCAGCCCCAGCATTTT. Translated: CASRPIADRMGQPQHF.